Each of the 12 T cell receptor beta chains below was sequenced from the same sample in a study of shared clonotypes between healthy human individuals. Profiling relied on immunoSEQ multiplex PCR, and the TCRdb table lists in-frame clones only, not all of them. The sample lists about 590,000 clones, around 95% occurring once. Naive CD8 cells comprised CD45RO-negative, CCR7-positively selected cells, excluding terminally differentiated effector memory CD45RA+ cells. Sequencing used naive CD8+ T cells sorted from blood. The receptors here all came from a woman aged 30 to 39 in good health.

Here the CDR3 DNA reads TGTGCCAGCAGCTTAGCGAAGGGGGCCTACGAGCAGTACTTC. As protein: CASSLAKGAYEQYF. This chain links TRBV13 with TRBJ2-7; the D gene is possibly TRBD1 (6 bases). The germline V gene has CDR1 PRHDT and CDR2 FYEKMQ (reference sequence). V was cut by 1 base and J by 2 bases, with 9 bases left in between. The length of the CDR3 is 14 residues.

This chain connects TRBV28 to TRBJ2-3; possibly TRBD1 or TRBD2 for D (5 bases each). CDR1 MDHEN and CDR2 SYDVKM come from the germline V gene. Trimming stripped 2 bases from V and 9 bases from J, with 15 bases between. The CDR3 totals 14 residues. The CDR3 here is CASSLEGTQETQYF. CDR3 coding DNA: TGTGCCAGCAGTTTAGAAGGGACCCAAGAAACGCAGTATTTT.

This clone appeared a single time. The chain recombines TRBV19 with TRBJ1-5, with D hard to call. Trimming removed 2 bases at V and 2 bases at J, with 4 bases between. The CDR3 runs to 13 residues. Germline V gene lookup returns CDR1 LNHDA and CDR2 SQIVND (reference sequence). This chain's CDR3 is CASSILGNQPQHF. As DNA, the CDR3 is TGTGCCAGTAGTATACTTGGCAATCAGCCCCAGCATTTT.

The chain has TRBV4-1 and TRBJ1-5; D is undetermined. Trimming removed 4 bases at V and 2 bases at J, with 15 bases between. CDR3 size: 16 residues. CDR1 MGHRA and CDR2 YSYEKL come from the germline V gene. DNA of the CDR3: TGCGCCAGCAGCCTGGGGAGCCTGGGTGGCAATCAGCCCCAGCATTTT. Its protein product is CASSLGSLGGNQPQHF.

The CDR3 loop is CASSQEGQASGQPQHF. The CDR3 DNA reads TGCGCCAGCAGCCAAGAAGGACAGGCATCGGGGCAGCCCCAGCATTTT. The J gene is TRBJ1-5, the V gene TRBV4-1; 7 positions agree with TRBD1. The V gene's germline CDR1 is MGHRA and CDR2 YSYEKL. The CDR3 runs to 16 residues. The ends lost 0 bases at V and 7 bases at J; junction bases unmatched: 9.

The chain joins TRBV19 to TRBJ1-5; no clear D gene. The CDR3 has 15 residues. Germline V gene sequence: CDR1 LNHDA, CDR2 SQIVND (reference sequence). V lost 0 bases and J 5 bases, leaving 11 bases between the germline ends. The CDR3 DNA is TGTGCCAGTAGTATAGATGGAAGTTGGGATCAGCCCCAGCATTTT. Protein: CASSIDGSWDQPQHF. The full variable domain, rest sourced from reference TRBV19 and TRBJ1-5, is DGGITQSPKYLFRKEGQNVTLSCEQNLNHDAMYWYRQDPGQGLRLIYYSQIVNDFQKGDIAEGYSVSREKKESFPLTVTSAQKNPTAFYLCASSIDGSWDQPQHFGDGTRLSIL.

The V and J genes are TRBV28 and TRBJ2-7, with a weak D call TRBD1 (6 bases). This CDR3 region has 14 residues. Trimming left V 3 bases short and J 3 bases short, with 12 bases between. Germline-derived CDR1 and CDR2 are MDHEN and SYDVKM. The CDR3 bases are TGTGCCAGCAGTTTGTTGACAGGAGGCTACGAGCAGTACTTC. Translating it yields CASSLLTGGYEQYF.

The chain combines TRBV5-1 with TRBJ2-7; no definite D call. Germline CDR1 is SGHRS and CDR2 is YFSETQ. Trimming removed 2 bases from V and 0 bases from J, with 12 bases in between. The CDR3 runs 15 residues. The DNA of the CDR3 is TGCGCCAGCAGCTTAACTGACGCTCTCTCCTACGAGCAGTACTTC. It encodes CASSLTDALSYEQYF. Full variable domain (remainder filled in from reference TRBV5-1 and TRBJ2-7): KAGVTQTPRYLIKTRGQQVTLSCSPISGHRSVSWYQQTPGQGLQFLFEYFSETQRNKGNFPGRFSGRQFSNSRSEMNVSTLELGDSALYLCASSLTDALSYEQYFGPGTRLTVT.

The chain employs TRBV6-6 and TRBJ1-6; D uncertain. The CDR3 sequence is 15 residues long. CDR1 is MNHNY and CDR2 is SVGAGI in the germline V gene (reference sequence). V lost 0 bases and J lost 7, with 10 bases in between. The CDR3 spells CASSYSWGLNSPLHF. CDR3 DNA: TGTGCCAGCAGTTACTCCTGGGGTCTGAATTCACCCCTCCACTTT.

This chain joins TRBV29-1 and TRBJ1-2; D might be TRBD1 (5 bases). Trimming took 3 bases from V and 8 from J, leaving 19 bases between them. Germline-derived CDR1 and CDR2 are SQVTM and ANQGSEA. The CDR3 spans 14 residues. The CDR3 sequence is CSVEGKGRDLGYTF. The CDR3 nucleotides read TGCAGCGTTGAGGGGAAGGGACGGGATCTCGGCTACACCTTC.

The V call is TRBV7-6, the J call TRBJ1-2, with 9 nucleotides matching TRBD1. Germline V CDR1 and CDR2: SGHVS, FNYEAQ. This CDR3 contains 14 residues. V was pared by 5 bases and J by 7 bases, with 8 bases of the junction left unmatched. The CDR3 DNA reads as TGTGCCAGCAGCCCGCTTGGGACAGGGACTGGCTACACCTTC. This translates into CASSPLGTGTGYTF. Full variable domain (outside the CDR3, taken from reference TRBV7-6 and TRBJ1-2): GAGVSQSPRYKVTKRGQDVALRCDPISGHVSLYWYRQALGQGPEFLTYFNYEAQQDKSGLPNDRFSAERPEGSISTLTIQRTEQRDSAMYRCASSPLGTGTGYTFGSGTRLTVV.

CDR3 coding DNA: TGTGCCAGCAGTACTAGCGGGAGAGGGACAGATACGCAGTATTTT. Its protein product is CASSTSGRGTDTQYF. The gene calls are TRBV27 and TRBJ2-3; TRBD2 aligns across 11 bases. Germline CDR1 and CDR2: MNHEY and SMNVEV (reference sequence). J was trimmed by 3 bases and V by 5 bases; bases with no gene match: 4. The CDR3 is 15 amino acids.